Listed below are T cell receptor beta chains from one sample, sequenced in a study of HIV-infected patients and healthy controls. One entry per CDR3 protein, called by TCRdb with MiXCR from the 5' RACE reads. The sample lists about 10,000 distinct CDR3 sequences, 5.2% seen once, with more than 12% in the top ten. The sequencing used blood, collected before antiretroviral therapy. Receptor source: an adult with HIV infection. CDR3s include the opening cysteine and the closing phenylalanine or tryptophan. D genes are given only for firm matches. Part of the rows lack a size; the others show once, few, many or a class for expanded clones.

>-|TRBJ2-3|TRBV6-5|many
TGTGCCAGCAGCGCCACCGTAGCAGGGGGCACAGATACGCAGTATTTT
CASSATVAGGTDTQYF
>TRBD2|TRBJ2-1|TRBV5-6|medium-sized
TGTGCCAGCTCGCGACTAGCCTCTAGCTCCTACAATGAGCAGTTCTTC
CASSRLASSSYNEQFF
>TRBD1|TRBJ2-7|TRBV20-1|-
TGCAGTGCTAGTCCAGACAGGGGAAAGGAGCAGTACTTC
CSASPDRGKEQYF
>-|TRBJ2-2|TRBV14|medium-sized
TGTGCCAGCAGCCAAGGCCCGGCCGGCGGGGAGCTGTTTTTT
CASSQGPAGGELFF
>-|TRBJ2-1|TRBV6-5|many
TGTGCCAGCAGTTACTCCGCTAGCGTCAATGAGCAGTTCTTC
CASSYSASVNEQFF
>-|TRBJ2-1|TRBV25-1|many
TGTGCCAGCAGTGCGATTTCTTCGGACTACAATGAGCAGTTCTTC
CASSAISSDYNEQFF
>-|TRBJ2-3|TRBV27|once
TGTGCCAGCAACGGCTCCACAGATACGCAGTATTTT
CASNGSTDTQYF
>TRBD2|TRBJ2-1|TRBV7-2|many
TGTGCCAGCACCCGTAGCGGGGGAAGCTCCTACAATGAGCAGTTCTTC
CASTRSGGSSYNEQFF
>TRBD2|TRBJ2-1|TRBV6-5|many
TGTGCCAGCAGTTACTCGAACCTAGCGGGGAACAATGAGCAGTTCTTC
CASSYSNLAGNNEQFF
>TRBD1|TRBJ2-2|TRBV27|many
TGTGCCAGCAGTCCTGTGACAGGGGGTAGCGGGGAGCTGTTTTTT
CASSPVTGGSGELFF
>-|TRBJ2-1|TRBV24-1|few
TGTGCCACCAGCCCAGGTCCCCTCTCCTACAATGAGCAGTTCTTC
CATSPGPLSYNEQFF
>TRBD1|TRBJ2-1|TRBV6-1|few
TGTGCCAGCAGTGAAATTGCAGGGGGCTACAATGAGCAGTTCTTC
CASSEIAGGYNEQFF
>-|TRBJ2-7|TRBV19|-
TGTGCCAGTAGTATCGGGGGCAGAAGCTACGAGCAGTACTTC
CASSIGGRSYEQYF
>TRBD1|TRBJ2-7|TRBV5-5|many
TGTGCCAGCAGCTCGGGACAGGGAGACTACGAGCAGTACTTC
CASSSGQGDYEQYF